This T cell receptor beta chain was sequenced during a study of blood T cells in healthy people across ages. Trimming left V 2 bases short and J 3 bases short, with 15 bases between. Germline V gene sequence: CDR1 SEHNR, CDR2 FQNEAQ (reference sequence). CDR3 length: 16 amino acids. Through a sample-barcoded 5' primer and a J-beta primer mix, a second PCR was run for 7 to 11 cycles. One entry per CDR3 protein, called by TCRdb with MiXCR from the 5' RACE reads. Of roughly 790,000 distinct CDR3 sequences in the sample, more than 40% were seen once. Isolation per sample recovered at least 6 million PBMCs.

This TCR was sampled from a woman aged 60-70 years in good health. This rearrangement joins TRBV7-9 to TRBJ2-3; D is ambiguous. The sequenced sample consisted of blood. Here the CDR3 reads CASSLPLGQQTDTQYF. CDR3 bases: TGTGCCAGCAGCTTACCACTCGGGCAGCAAACAGATACGCAGTATTTT.